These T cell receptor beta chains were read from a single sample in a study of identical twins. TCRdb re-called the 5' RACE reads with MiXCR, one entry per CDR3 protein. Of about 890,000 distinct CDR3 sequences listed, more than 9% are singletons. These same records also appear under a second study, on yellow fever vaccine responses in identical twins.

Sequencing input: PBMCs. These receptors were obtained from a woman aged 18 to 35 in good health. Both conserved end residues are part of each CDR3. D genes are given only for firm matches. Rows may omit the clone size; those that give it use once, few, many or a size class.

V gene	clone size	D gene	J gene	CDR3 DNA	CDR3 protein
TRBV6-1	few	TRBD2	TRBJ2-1	TGTGCCAGCAGACTTTCTGCTAGCGGTTACAATGAGCAGTTCTTC	CASRLSASGYNEQFF
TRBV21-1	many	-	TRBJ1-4	TGTGCCAGCAGCCACCCGGGACAGCATAATGAAAAACTGTTTTTT	CASSHPGQHNEKLFF
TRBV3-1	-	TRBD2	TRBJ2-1	TGTGCCAGCAGCCAAGTAAGGGTAGCGGGAAGGATATACAATGAGCAGTTCTTC	CASSQVRVAGRIYNEQFF
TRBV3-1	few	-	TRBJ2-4	TGTGCCAGCAGCCAACCGACTAGGAACATTCAGTACTTC	CASSQPTRNIQYF
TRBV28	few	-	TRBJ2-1	TGTGCCAGCAGTTTACTGCTGTGGGATTCTAGGGATAACTCCTACAATGAGCAGTTCTTC	CASSLLLWDSRDNSYNEQFF
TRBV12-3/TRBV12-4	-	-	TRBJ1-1	TGTGCCAGGGAACCGGTCTGCGCTGAAGCTTTCTTT	CAREPVCAEAFF
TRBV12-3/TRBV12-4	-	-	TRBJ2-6	TGTGCCAGCAGTTCTGTGGATTCTGGGGCCAACGTCCTGACTTTC	CASSSVDSGANVLTF
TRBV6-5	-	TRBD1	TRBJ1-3	TGTGCCAGCAGTTACTCTCAGGGGGTTGGAAACACCATATATTTT	CASSYSQGVGNTIYF
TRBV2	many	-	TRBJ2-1	TGTGCCAGCAGTGATGACGGGAGCTCCTACAATGAGCAGTTCTTC	CASSDDGSSYNEQFF
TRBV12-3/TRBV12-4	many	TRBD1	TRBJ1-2	TGTGCCAGCAGAATACAGGGGAGGTTTGGCTACACCTTC	CASRIQGRFGYTF
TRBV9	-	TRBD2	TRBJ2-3	TGTGCCAGCGACCTCCTCGGGGGGGCCGGCACAGATACGCAGTATTTT	CASDLLGGAGTDTQYF